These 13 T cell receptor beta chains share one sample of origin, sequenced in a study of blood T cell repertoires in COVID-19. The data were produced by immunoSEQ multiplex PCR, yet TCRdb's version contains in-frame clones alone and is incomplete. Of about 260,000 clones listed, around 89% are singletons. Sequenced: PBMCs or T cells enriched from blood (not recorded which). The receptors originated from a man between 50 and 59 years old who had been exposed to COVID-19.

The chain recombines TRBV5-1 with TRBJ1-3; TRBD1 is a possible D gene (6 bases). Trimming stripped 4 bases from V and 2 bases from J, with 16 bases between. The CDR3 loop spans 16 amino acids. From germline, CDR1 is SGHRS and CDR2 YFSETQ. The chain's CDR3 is CASSTQSQGAGNTIYF. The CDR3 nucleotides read TGCGCCAGCAGCACTCAGTCACAGGGTGCTGGAAACACCATATATTTT.

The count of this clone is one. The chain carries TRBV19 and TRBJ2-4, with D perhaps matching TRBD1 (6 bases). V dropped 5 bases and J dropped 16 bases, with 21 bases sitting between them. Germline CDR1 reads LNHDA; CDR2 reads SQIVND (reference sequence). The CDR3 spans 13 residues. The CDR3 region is CASSLRTAQVPYF. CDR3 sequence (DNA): TGTGCCAGTAGTTTACGGACAGCCCAGGTCCCTTACTTC.

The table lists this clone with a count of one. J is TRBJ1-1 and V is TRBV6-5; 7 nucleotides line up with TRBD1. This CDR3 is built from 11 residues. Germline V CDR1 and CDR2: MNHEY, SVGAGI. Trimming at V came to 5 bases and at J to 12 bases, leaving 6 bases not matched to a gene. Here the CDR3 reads CASSRGQRSFF. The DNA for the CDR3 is TGTGCCAGCAGTCGGGGACAGAGGTCTTTCTTT.

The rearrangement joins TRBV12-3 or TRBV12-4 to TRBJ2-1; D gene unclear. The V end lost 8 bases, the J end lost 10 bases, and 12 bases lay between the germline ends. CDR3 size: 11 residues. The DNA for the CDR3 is TGTGCCAGCTCCCAGTTTACGGAGCAGTTCTTC. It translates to CASSQFTEQFF.

CDR3 DNA sequence: TGTGCCAGCAGCACCACTCAGGGCTCAAAATCCTACAATGAGCAGTTCTTC. This translates into CASSTTQGSKSYNEQFF. The chain is built from TRBV11-3 and TRBJ2-1; weak D call: TRBD1 (5 bases). Germline V gives CDR1 SGHNT, CDR2 YENEEA. This CDR3 has 17 residues. V gave up 5 bases and J gave up 1 base, with 18 bases separating them.

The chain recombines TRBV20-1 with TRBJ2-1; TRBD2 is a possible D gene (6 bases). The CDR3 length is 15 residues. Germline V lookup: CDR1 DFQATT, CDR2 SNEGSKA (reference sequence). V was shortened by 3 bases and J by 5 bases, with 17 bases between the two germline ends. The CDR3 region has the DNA TGCAGTGCTAGTACGGCCCTGGAGGGGCACAATGAGCAGTTCTTC. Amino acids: CSASTALEGHNEQFF.

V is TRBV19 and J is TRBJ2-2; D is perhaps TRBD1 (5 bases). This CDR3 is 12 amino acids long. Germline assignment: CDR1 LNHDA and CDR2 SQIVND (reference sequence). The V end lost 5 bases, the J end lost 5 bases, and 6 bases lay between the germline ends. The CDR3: CASSDRTGELFF. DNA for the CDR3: TGTGCCAGTAGTGACAGAACCGGGGAGCTGTTTTTT.

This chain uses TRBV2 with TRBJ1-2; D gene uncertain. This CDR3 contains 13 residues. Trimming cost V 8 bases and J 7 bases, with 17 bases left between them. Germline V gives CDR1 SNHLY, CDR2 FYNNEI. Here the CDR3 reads CASRRSGLAGYTF. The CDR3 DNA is TGTGCCAGCCGCCGGTCGGGGTTGGCTGGCTACACCTTC.

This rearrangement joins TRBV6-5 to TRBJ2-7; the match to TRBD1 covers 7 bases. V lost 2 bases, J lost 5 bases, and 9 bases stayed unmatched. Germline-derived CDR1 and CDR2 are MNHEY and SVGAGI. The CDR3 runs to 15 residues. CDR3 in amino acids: CASSYTHRGSNEQYV. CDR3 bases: TGTGCCAGCAGTTACACCCACAGGGGTTCCAACGAGCAGTACGTC.

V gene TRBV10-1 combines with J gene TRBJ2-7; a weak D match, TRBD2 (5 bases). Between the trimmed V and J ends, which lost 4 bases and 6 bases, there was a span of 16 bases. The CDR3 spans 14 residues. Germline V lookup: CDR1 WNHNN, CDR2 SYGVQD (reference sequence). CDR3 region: CASSVITRPREQYV. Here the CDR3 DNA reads TGCGCCAGCAGTGTTATAACTAGACCGCGCGAGCAGTACGTC.

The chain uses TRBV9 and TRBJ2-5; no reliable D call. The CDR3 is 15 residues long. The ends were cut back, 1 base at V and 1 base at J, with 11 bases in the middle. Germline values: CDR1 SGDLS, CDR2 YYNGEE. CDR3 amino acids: CASSVTAASQETQYF. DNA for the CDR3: TGTGCCAGCAGCGTAACGGCGGCTAGCCAAGAGACCCAGTACTTC.

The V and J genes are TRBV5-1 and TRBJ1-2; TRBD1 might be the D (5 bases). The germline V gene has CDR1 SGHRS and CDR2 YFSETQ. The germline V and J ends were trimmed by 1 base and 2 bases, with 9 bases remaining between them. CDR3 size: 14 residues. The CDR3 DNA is TGCGCCAGCAGCTTGCCGACAGCAAACTATGGCTACACCTTC. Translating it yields CASSLPTANYGYTF.

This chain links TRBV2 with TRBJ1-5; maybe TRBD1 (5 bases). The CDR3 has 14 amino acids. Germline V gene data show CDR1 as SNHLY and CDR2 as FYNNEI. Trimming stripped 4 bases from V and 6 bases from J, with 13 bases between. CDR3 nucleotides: TGTGCCAGCAGTGTCGACGGGGGTCGTCAGCCCCAGCATTTT. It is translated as CASSVDGGRQPQHF.